These 30 T cell receptor beta chains share one sample of origin, sequenced in a study of blood T cell repertoires in COVID-19. Libraries were prepared by immunoSEQ multiplex PCR; TCRdb keeps only in-frame clonotypes and omits some of them. The table lists hundreds of thousands of clones, approximately 90% of them singletons, with less than 0.95% in the top ten. The specimen was peripheral blood. Every receptor here comes from a man aged 18-30 years with COVID-19, enrolled during active disease.

The genes are TRBV2 and TRBJ2-7; 7 positions agree with TRBD1. The CDR3 consists of 14 residues. Germline CDR1 and CDR2: SNHLY and FYNNEI. V lost 6 bases to trimming and J lost 2 bases; unmatched junction nucleotides: 7. The CDR3 reads CASRDWDSPYEQYF. The CDR3 nucleotides are TGTGCCAGCAGAGATTGGGACAGCCCCTACGAGCAGTACTTC.

The chain recombines TRBV3-1 (or the pseudogene TRBV3-2) with TRBJ2-3; maybe TRBD2 (5 bases). V dropped 0 bases and J dropped 5 bases, with 12 bases sitting between them. The germline CDR1 and CDR2 sequences are LGHDT and YNNKEL (reference sequence). CDR3 length equals 15 residues. In DNA, the CDR3 is TGTGCCAGCAGCCAAGAAGGGCTAGCAGGAGATACGCAGTATTTT. Protein: CASSQEGLAGDTQYF.

The rearrangement uses TRBV7-2 and TRBJ2-4; D gene unclear. Germline V gene sequence: CDR1 SGHTA, CDR2 FQGNSA. The CDR3 length is 16 residues. V dropped 5 bases and J dropped 0 bases, with 14 bases sitting between them. The CDR3 loop reads CASSLASPSAKNIQYF. In nucleotides, the CDR3 is TGTGCCAGCAGCCTCGCGAGTCCCTCAGCCAAAAACATTCAGTACTTC.

The chain employs TRBV14 and TRBJ2-3; no firm D call. Between the trimmed V and J ends, which lost 0 bases and 2 bases, there was a span of 12 bases. CDR3 length equals 16 residues. Germline V gene data show CDR1 as SGHDN and CDR2 as FVKESK. CDR3 nucleotide sequence: TGTGCCAGCAGCCAAGAAGGTGCGGTCGACACAGATACGCAGTATTTT. This codes for CASSQEGAVDTDTQYF.

This clone is a singleton in its sample. The genes are TRBV29-1 and TRBJ2-1, with a tentative D call TRBD1 (5 bases). This CDR3 has 13 residues. Trimming shortened V by 6 bases and J by 8 bases, and 17 bases separated the two germline ends. Germline-derived CDR1 and CDR2 are SQVTM and ANQGSEA. CDR3 DNA sequence: TGCAGCGTCTCGGGTCTCGCACAGGATGAGCAGTTCTTC. This sequence encodes CSVSGLAQDEQFF.

This clone was counted between two and nine times. The chain carries TRBV6-4 and TRBJ2-7; D gene ambiguous. This CDR3 region has 14 residues. The germline V gene has CDR1 MRHNA and CDR2 SNTAGT. V was shortened by 10 bases and J by 0 bases, with 16 bases between the two germline ends. The CDR3 region is CAITPRRASYEQYF. DNA for the CDR3: TGTGCCATCACGCCTCGAAGAGCCTCCTACGAGCAGTACTTC.

The V and J genes are TRBV5-1 and TRBJ1-2; a weak D match, TRBD1 (5 bases). The CDR3 extends over 14 amino acids. Trimming removed 4 bases at V and 1 base at J, with 11 bases between. The V gene's germline CDR1 is SGHRS and CDR2 YFSETQ. In nucleotides, the CDR3 is TGCGCCAGCAGCGCCCAGGGTTTTAACTATGGCTACACCTTC. Translation: CASSAQGFNYGYTF.

The chain links TRBV6-5 to TRBJ2-2; 9 nucleotides line up with TRBD2. This CDR3 region has 15 residues. CDR1 is MNHEY and CDR2 is SVGAGI in the germline V gene. Losses at the gene ends were 7 bases for V and 7 bases for J; bases not matched to a gene: 10. DNA of the CDR3: TGTGCCAGCAACCCCGAGCGGGGGGAGCGCGGGGAGCTGTTTTTT. It specifies CASNPERGERGELFF.

For this clone: Within the sample, other DNA sequences also encode this same CDR3. The chain carries TRBV7-9 and TRBJ1-5; D call uncertain. The germline CDR1 and CDR2 sequences are SEHNR and FQNEAQ (reference sequence). The V end was cut by 1 base, the J end by 6 bases, with 7 bases between. This CDR3 has 13 amino acids. CDR3 DNA sequence: TGTGCCAGCAGCTTAGGGGCGGGTCAGCCCCAGCATTTT. Translation: CASSLGAGQPQHF.

This chain links TRBV6-1 with TRBJ2-1; 9 bases align to TRBD2. Germline V gene data show CDR1 as MNHNS and CDR2 as SASEGT. Trimming at V came to 2 bases and at J to 8 bases, leaving 13 bases not matched to a gene. The CDR3 is 17 amino acids. DNA of the CDR3: TGTGCCAGCAGTGAACTAGCGGGACCTTTTTTGTATGATGAGCAGTTCTTC. Protein: CASSELAGPFLYDEQFF.

The CDR3 nucleotides are TGCGCCAGCAGCCAAGTGGTAGCGGGGGGAAATGAGCAGTTCTTC. Protein product: CASSQVVAGGNEQFF. The chain uses TRBV4-1 and TRBJ2-1; TRBD2 aligns across 10 bases. The CDR3 is 15 amino acids. V lost 1 base, J lost 7 bases, and 4 bases stayed unmatched. Germline V gene sequence: CDR1 MGHRA, CDR2 YSYEKL.

V is TRBV10-3 and J is TRBJ2-5, with 7 bases matching TRBD2. Germline V gene lookup returns CDR1 ENHRY and CDR2 SYGVKD. The J segment lost 2 bases and the V segment lost 0 bases, leaving 6 bases of the junction unmatched. The CDR3 consists of 16 residues. For the CDR3, the DNA is TGTGCCATCAGTGAGTCAAGCGGGGAAAGGCAAGAGACCCAGTACTTC. Protein sequence: CAISESSGERQETQYF.

This chain uses TRBV18 with TRBJ2-7; 10 positions match TRBD1. V lost 3 bases, J lost 6 bases, and 5 bases stayed unmatched. The CDR3 runs 14 residues. The germline gives CDR1 KGHSH, CDR2 LQKENI. The CDR3 loop reads CASSPGTGALEQYF. The CDR3 DNA sequence: TGTGCCAGCTCACCCGGGACAGGGGCTCTCGAGCAGTACTTC.

V gene TRBV9 combines with J gene TRBJ2-3; D might be TRBD2 (6 bases). The CDR3 is made up of 14 amino acids. Germline V gives CDR1 SGDLS, CDR2 YYNGEE. The V and J ends lost 4 bases and 2 bases respectively, with 11 bases between them. CDR3 loop: CASSTRTTTDTQYF. In DNA, the CDR3 is TGTGCCAGCAGCACCCGGACTACCACAGATACGCAGTATTTT.

This chain connects TRBV7-8 to TRBJ2-1; D is perhaps TRBD2 (6 bases). CDR3 size: 16 residues. Germline CDR1 and CDR2: SGHVS and FQNEAQ. The germline V and J ends were trimmed by 0 bases and 3 bases, with 12 bases remaining between them. The CDR3 coding sequence is TGTGCCAGCAGCTTAGCTCCCGGGAGATACTACAATGAGCAGTTCTTC. As protein: CASSLAPGRYYNEQFF.

The chain is built from TRBV10-3 and TRBJ2-3; 10 bases line up with TRBD2. This CDR3 region has 14 residues. In germline, CDR1 is ENHRY, CDR2 SYGVKD. Trimming cost V 8 bases and J 6 bases; bases outside gene matches: 8. The CDR3 DNA reads as TGTGCCATCGCGAGCGGGGGGGCCCGGGATACGCAGTATTTT. This translates into CAIASGGARDTQYF.

The chain combines TRBV5-1 with TRBJ2-7; 10 nucleotides agree with TRBD1. The V gene's germline CDR1 is SGHRS and CDR2 YFSETQ. This CDR3 region has 14 residues. With 4 bases clipped from V and 0 bases from J, the junction kept 1 base outside the gene matches. The CDR3 bases are TGCGCCAGCAGCAGGACAGGGGGCTCCTACGAGCAGTACTTC. Translating gives CASSRTGGSYEQYF.

This clone has only one observation. The rearrangement links TRBV11-3 to TRBJ1-6; D is perhaps TRBD1 (5 bases). The germline V gene encodes CDR1 SGHNT and CDR2 YENEEA. The CDR3 runs to 18 residues. Trimming shortened V by 1 base and J by 1 base, and 14 bases separated the two germline ends. CDR3 protein: CASSLGQLVGSYNSPLHF. The CDR3 coding sequence is TGTGCCAGCAGCTTAGGACAGCTAGTCGGGTCCTATAATTCACCCCTCCACTTT.

This clone was observed a handful of times. The rearrangement links TRBV7-9 to TRBJ2-2; D gene unclear. The germline V and J ends were trimmed by 8 bases and 0 bases, with 10 bases remaining between them. The CDR3 is made up of 14 amino acids. From germline, CDR1 is SEHNR and CDR2 FQNEAQ (reference sequence). The CDR3 region has the DNA TGTGCCAGCCCCGTGGGCTCGAACACCGGGGAGCTGTTTTTT. Protein sequence: CASPVGSNTGELFF.

The rearrangement joins TRBV30 to TRBJ2-7; 9 nucleotides agree with TRBD2. This CDR3 is 16 amino acids long. V shed 0 bases and J 5 bases; nucleotides not matched to a gene: 11. Germline-derived CDR1 and CDR2 are GTSNPN and SVGIG (reference sequence). The chain's CDR3 is CAWSVFGSGSFDEQYF. CDR3 sequence (DNA): TGTGCCTGGAGTGTGTTTGGTAGCGGGAGTTTCGACGAGCAGTACTTC.

To note about this clone: A much larger clone sits a single nucleotide away, making a read error possible. J is TRBJ2-7 and V is TRBV5-5, with a weak D call TRBD1 (6 bases). The CDR3 runs to 13 residues. V was clipped by 1 base and J by 2 bases, with 7 bases between them. Germline V gene data show CDR1 as SGHKS and CDR2 as YYEKEE (reference sequence). This CDR3 is CASSLQGTYEQYF. In DNA, the CDR3 is TGTGCCAGCAGCTTGCAGGGGACCTACGAGCAGTACTTC.

The sample holds one count of this clone. The chain carries TRBV2 and TRBJ2-3; the D is unclear. The CDR3 spans 15 residues. Germline V gene lookup returns CDR1 SNHLY and CDR2 FYNNEI. Trimming removed 1 base at V and 2 bases at J, with 10 bases between. DNA of the CDR3: TGTGCCAGCAGTGAAGGTGGGCAGCTCACAGATACGCAGTATTTT. Translation: CASSEGGQLTDTQYF. The full variable domain, with the rest looked up from reference TRBV2 and TRBJ2-3, is EPEVTQTPSHQVTQMGQEVILRCVPISNHLYFYWYRQILGQKVEFLVSFYNNEISEKSEIFDDQFSVERPDGSNFTLKIRSTKLEDSAMYFCASSEGGQLTDTQYFGPGTRLTVL.

The chain has TRBV20-1 and TRBJ1-5, with D possibly being TRBD1 (6 bases). V lost 3 bases and J lost 2, with 14 bases in between. Germline values: CDR1 DFQATT, CDR2 SNEGSKA (reference sequence). The CDR3 contains 15 residues. CDR3 loop: CSASIRQARNQPQHF. As DNA, the CDR3 is TGCAGTGCTAGTATCAGACAGGCTCGCAATCAGCCCCAGCATTTT.

The genes are TRBV29-1 and TRBJ1-1; D uncertain. This CDR3 region has 14 residues. Trimming took 4 bases from V and 2 from J, leaving 14 bases between them. From germline, CDR1 is SQVTM and CDR2 ANQGSEA. The chain's CDR3 is CSVVLSRANTEAFF. DNA of the CDR3: TGCAGCGTTGTATTGTCGCGGGCCAACACTGAAGCTTTCTTT.

The chain uses TRBV30 and TRBJ2-7; 8 bases fit TRBD2. V shed 0 bases, J shed 1 base, and the junction held 2 bases outside the gene matches. The CDR3 contains 14 residues. Germline V gives CDR1 GTSNPN, CDR2 SVGIG (reference sequence). CDR3: CAWSVRGGSYEQYF. DNA of the CDR3: TGTGCCTGGAGTGTCCGGGGGGGTTCCTACGAGCAGTACTTC.

The chain employs TRBV30 and TRBJ1-5; D gene uncertain. The CDR3 runs 13 residues. V was cut by 1 base and J by 7 bases, with 11 bases left in between. The germline CDR1 and CDR2 sequences are GTSNPN and SVGIG (reference sequence). This CDR3 reads CAWSAVRGQPQHF. CDR3 DNA: TGTGCCTGGAGTGCAGTACGGGGACAGCCCCAGCATTTT.

The rearrangement links TRBV4-2 to TRBJ1-5, with 7 bases matching TRBD1. From germline, CDR1 is LGHNA and CDR2 YNFKEQ. The J segment lost 4 bases and the V segment lost 0 bases, leaving 3 bases of the junction unmatched. This CDR3 is 15 amino acids long. The CDR3 bases are TGTGCCAGCAGCCAAGATATGACAGGGAATCAGCCCCAGCATTTT. It is translated as CASSQDMTGNQPQHF.

CDR3 coding DNA: TGTGCCAGCAGTGAAAAGGGAAGGGGCGGAAACACCATATATTTT. It yields the protein CASSEKGRGGNTIYF. The chain carries TRBV27 and TRBJ1-3, with a possible D match to TRBD1 (5 bases). Deletions cut 5 bases from V and 4 bases from J, with 15 bases between. The CDR3 covers 15 residues. The germline V gene encodes CDR1 MNHEY and CDR2 SMNVEV (reference sequence).

The chain couples TRBV6-5 to TRBJ2-7; TRBD1 matches at 7 bases. Germline CDR1 reads MNHEY; CDR2 reads SVGAGI. Trimming took 0 bases from V and 6 from J; bases not matched to a gene: 8. The CDR3 runs 15 residues. The CDR3 protein is CASSYSGTVGPEQYF. In DNA form, the CDR3 reads TGTGCCAGCAGTTACTCTGGGACAGTCGGACCCGAGCAGTACTTC.

On this clone itself: This specimen includes other DNA sequences encoding the same CDR3. The chain links TRBV6-5 to TRBJ1-5; D remains unclear. The CDR3 totals 14 residues. V was cut by 0 bases and J by 6 bases, with 9 bases left in between. From germline, CDR1 is MNHEY and CDR2 SVGAGI. This CDR3 reads CASSYSRGSQPQHF. The CDR3 DNA reads as TGTGCCAGCAGTTACTCGAGAGGGAGTCAGCCCCAGCATTTT.